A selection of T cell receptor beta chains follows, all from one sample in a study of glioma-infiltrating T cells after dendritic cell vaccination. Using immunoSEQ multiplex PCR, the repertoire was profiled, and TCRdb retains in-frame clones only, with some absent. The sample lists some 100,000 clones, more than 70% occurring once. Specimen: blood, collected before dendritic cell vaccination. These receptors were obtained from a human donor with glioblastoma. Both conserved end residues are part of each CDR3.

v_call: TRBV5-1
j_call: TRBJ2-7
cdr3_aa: CASSLAGGQYEQYF

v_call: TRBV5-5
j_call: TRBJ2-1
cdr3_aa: CASGHSYNEQFF

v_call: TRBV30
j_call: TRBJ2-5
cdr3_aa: CAWSGSASGSSETQYF

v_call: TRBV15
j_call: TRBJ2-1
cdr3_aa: CATSKVRGGRSSYNEQFF

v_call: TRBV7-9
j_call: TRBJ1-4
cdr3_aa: CASSQAGGEKLFF

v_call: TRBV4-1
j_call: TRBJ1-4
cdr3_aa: CASSQVGTGSEKLFF

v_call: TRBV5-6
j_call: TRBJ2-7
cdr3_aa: CASSLIRQGYYEQYF

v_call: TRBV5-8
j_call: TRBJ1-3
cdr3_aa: CASSRGQLDSGNTIYF

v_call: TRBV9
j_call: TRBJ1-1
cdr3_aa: CASSADIMNTEAFF

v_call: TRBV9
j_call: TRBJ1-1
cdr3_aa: CASSPPGVTEAFF

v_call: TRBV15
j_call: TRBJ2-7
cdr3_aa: CATSRDQGSSEQYF

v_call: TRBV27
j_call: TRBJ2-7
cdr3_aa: CASSPTSGNPYEQYF

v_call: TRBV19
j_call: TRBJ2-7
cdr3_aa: CASSGTVPYEQYF

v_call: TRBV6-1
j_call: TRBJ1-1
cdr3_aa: CASSLREGISAFF

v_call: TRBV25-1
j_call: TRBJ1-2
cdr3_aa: CASSDPTGPYGYTF

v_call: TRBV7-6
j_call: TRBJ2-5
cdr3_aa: CASGLAGGPSGTQYF